Included here is one T cell receptor beta chain sequence, with context. The sample comes from a study of immune evolution from preneoplasia to lung adenocarcinoma. Germline assignment: CDR1 SEHNR and CDR2 FQNEAQ (reference sequence). This CDR3 comprises 15 residues. With 5 bases removed from V and 4 bases from J, the gap between germline ends came to 17 bases. The protocol was immunoSEQ multiplex PCR, while the TCRdb copy is restricted to in-frame clones and leaves out a portion. The sample has approximately 7,700 clones, 70% to 85% seen once. The sample was FFPE minimally invasive lung adenocarcinoma tissue. The chain is built from TRBV7-9 and TRBJ2-5; possible D gene TRBD2, 6 bases. This TCR was recovered from an elderly person with lung adenocarcinoma. The chain's CDR3 is CASSPLTRGGETQYF. CDR3 DNA: TGTGCCAGCAGCCCACTTACTAGGGGAGGAGAGACCCAGTACTTC.